This is a list of T cell receptor beta chains from one sample in a study of CD8+ T cells in alopecia areata. Clones were sequenced by immunoSEQ multiplex PCR, and TCRdb holds only the in-frame ones, with some missing. The sample carries under 250,000 clones, approximately 60% recorded once. Sequenced material: CD8+ T cells sorted from blood. Receptor source: a human donor in good health. The CDR3 runs from the conserved cysteine through the conserved F or W. D genes are given only for firm matches. Clone size is given for some rows only: seen once, a few or many times, or a class if the clone is expanded.

J gene | D gene | V gene | clone size | CDR3 protein | CDR3 DNA
TRBJ2-2 | NA | TRBV10-1 | NA | CASSGWDNTGELFF | TGCGCCAGCAGTGGTTGGGATAACACCGGGGAGCTGTTTTTT
TRBJ1-5 | NA | TRBV19 | NA | CASAGTRGNQPQHF | TGTGCCAGTGCCGGGACAAGAGGCAATCAGCCCCAGCATTTT
TRBJ2-7 | TRBD1 | TRBV5-1 | NA | CASSPYRGHYEQYF | TGCGCCAGCAGCCCGTACAGGGGCCACTACGAGCAGTACTTC
TRBJ1-6 | NA | TRBV15 | NA | CASKRQETNSPLHF | TGTGCCTCCAAAAGGCAGGAGACTAATTCACCCCTCCACTTT
TRBJ2-3 | TRBD1 | TRBV6-6 | few | CASSYRDRSTDTQYF | TGTGCCAGCAGTTACAGGGACAGAAGCACAGATACGCAGTATTTT
TRBJ2-7 | NA | TRBV27 | NA | CASSSTTVSEQYF | TGTGCCAGCAGTTCGACCACAGTGTCCGAGCAGTACTTC
TRBJ2-5 | TRBD2 | TRBV11-2 | NA | CASSPEGSSGGRSQETQYF | TGTGCCAGCAGCCCCGAGGGGAGTAGCGGGGGCCGCTCCCAAGAGACCCAGTACTTC
TRBJ2-1 | TRBD2 | TRBV30 | once | CAWRLPSGGPLREPFF | TGTGCCTGGAGACTCCCCTCGGGGGGACCTCTGAGGGAGCCGTTCTTC
TRBJ2-1 | TRBD1 | TRBV29-1 | few | CSVELAGGQNNEQFF | TGCAGCGTTGAGTTGGCAGGGGGACAAAACAATGAGCAGTTCTTC
TRBJ1-5 | NA | TRBV10-2 | many | CASSEIGFNQPQHF | TGCGCCAGCAGTGAGATAGGGTTCAATCAGCCCCAGCATTTT
TRBJ2-2 | TRBD2 | TRBV7-9 | NA | CASSLGASGGRNTGELFF | TGTGCCAGCAGCTTAGGGGCTAGCGGGGGCCGGAACACCGGGGAGCTGTTTTTT
TRBJ1-1 | NA | TRBV5-1 | NA | CASSLTRGNTEAFF | TGCGCCAGCAGCTTGACCAGGGGGAACACTGAAGCTTTCTTT
TRBJ2-1 | NA | TRBV7-9 | NA | CASSQWAYEQFF | TGTGCCAGCAGCCAATGGGCGTATGAGCAGTTCTTC
TRBJ2-2 | NA | TRBV6-1 | few | CASSPRGGGTGELFF | TGTGCCAGCAGCCCCAGGGGAGGGGGAACCGGGGAGCTGTTTTTT
TRBJ1-1 | NA | TRBV20-1 | few | CSAPVITEAFF | TGCAGTGCTCCCGTAATTACTGAAGCTTTCTTT
TRBJ2-3 | NA | TRBV4-1 | NA | CASTPVEASTDTQYF | TGCGCCAGCACCCCTGTGGAGGCTAGCACAGATACGCAGTATTTT
TRBJ2-3 | TRBD1 | TRBV19 | few | CASRTGGADTQYF | TGTGCCAGTAGGACAGGGGGCGCAGATACGCAGTATTTT
TRBJ2-7 | TRBD2 | TRBV7-9 | NA | CASSQPSGAYEQYF | TGTGCCAGCAGCCAACCTAGCGGGGCCTACGAGCAGTACTTC
TRBJ1-5 | NA | TRBV27 | NA | CASSLRTEYQPQHF | TGTGCCAGCAGTTTAAGGACAGAGTATCAGCCCCAGCATTTT
TRBJ1-6 | TRBD1 | TRBV5-1 | NA | CASSLAGGADTPLHF | TGCGCCAGCAGCTTGGCAGGGGGCGCCGATACACCCCTCCACTTT
TRBJ1-2 | TRBD1 | TRBV13 | few | CASSSRPDREGYTF | TGTGCCAGCAGCTCGCGTCCGGACAGGGAAGGCTACACCTTC
TRBJ1-1 | TRBD1 | TRBV29-1 | few | CSVGAGGTSEAFF | TGCAGCGTTGGCGCAGGGGGGACTTCTGAAGCTTTCTTT
TRBJ1-1 | NA | TRBV7-6 | NA | CASSLGPGDTEAFF | TGTGCCAGCAGCTTAGGACCGGGGGACACTGAAGCTTTCTTT
TRBJ1-5 | TRBD1 | TRBV6-1 | few | CASSPGGWQPQHF | TGTGCCAGCAGTCCAGGGGGCTGGCAGCCCCAGCATTTT
TRBJ2-3 | TRBD2 | TRBV19 | few | CATRWGLADTQYF | TGTGCCACCCGTTGGGGACTAGCCGATACGCAGTATTTT
TRBJ1-2 | NA | TRBV19 | few | CASTGENYGYTF | TGTGCCAGTACCGGGGAAAACTATGGCTACACCTTC
TRBJ2-7 | NA | TRBV10-3 | few | CAISESTFLEQYF | TGTGCCATCAGTGAGTCGACTTTTCTAGAGCAGTACTTC
TRBJ2-1 | TRBD1 | TRBV5-1 | NA | CASSHGQGGNEQFF | TGCGCCAGCAGCCACGGACAGGGAGGTAATGAGCAGTTCTTC
TRBJ1-2 | NA | TRBV7-9 | NA | CASSLDRPTDTF | TGTGCCAGCAGCTTAGACAGGCCTACGGACACCTTC
TRBJ2-3 | NA | TRBV2 | few | CASSEQGSDTQYF | TGTGCCAGCAGTGAACAGGGGTCAGATACGCAGTATTTT
TRBJ2-7 | TRBD1 | TRBV29-1 | NA | CSVTPDLTGVSYEQYF | TGCAGCGTCACACCTGACCTGACAGGGGTATCCTACGAGCAGTACTTC
TRBJ2-3 | NA | TRBV25-1 | NA | CASKGQLNTDTQYF | TGTGCCAGCAAAGGACAACTTAACACAGATACGCAGTATTTT
TRBJ1-4 | NA | TRBV27 | NA | CASSLQGREKLFF | TGTGCCAGCAGTTTACAGGGGCGAGAAAAACTGTTTTTT
TRBJ2-3 | NA | TRBV2 | NA | CASKAETSTDTQYF | TGTGCCAGCAAGGCGGAGACTAGCACAGATACGCAGTATTTT
TRBJ2-7 | NA | TRBV7-6 | NA | CASSPSPSSFYEQYF | TGTGCCAGCAGCCCGAGTCCCTCCTCCTTCTACGAGCAGTACTTC
TRBJ1-5 | NA | TRBV19 | NA | CATAPGVSNQPQHF | TGTGCCACCGCGCCTGGGGTGAGCAATCAGCCCCAGCATTTT
TRBJ1-1 | NA | TRBV19 | few | CASRPNGLRPGTFF | TGTGCCAGTAGACCTAATGGACTGAGACCCGGCACTTTCTTT
TRBJ2-6 | TRBD1 | TRBV30 | few | CAWSWTGLFSGANVLTF | TGTGCCTGGAGTTGGACAGGGCTTTTCTCTGGGGCCAACGTCCTGACTTTC
TRBJ1-1 | NA | TRBV6-5 | few | CASSYSERLNTEAFF | TGTGCCAGCAGTTACTCCGAGCGGCTGAACACTGAAGCTTTCTTT
TRBJ2-3 | NA | TRBV5-1 | few | CASSYADTQYF | TGCGCCAGCAGTTACGCAGATACGCAGTATTTT
TRBJ1-6 | NA | TRBV12-5 | NA | CASAPSGTANSPLHF | TGTGCTAGTGCCCCCAGCGGGACCGCAAATTCACCCCTCCACTTT
TRBJ2-7 | NA | TRBV2 | NA | CASREGGTYEQYF | TGTGCCAGCAGGGAAGGTGGCACCTACGAGCAGTACTTC
TRBJ2-2 | NA | TRBV5-4 | few | CASSSGTGELFF | TGTGCCTCGTCCAGCGGTACCGGGGAGCTGTTTTTT
TRBJ1-2 | NA | TRBV5-6 | NA | CASATSPQNYGYTF | TGTGCCAGCGCCACTTCCCCGCAGAACTATGGCTACACCTTC
TRBJ2-7 | NA | TRBV4-1 | NA | CASSQVGTYEQYF | TGCGCCAGCAGCCAAGTGGGAACCTACGAGCAGTACTTC
TRBJ1-5 | TRBD1 | TRBV18 | few | CASSTSDRGTNQPQHF | TGTGCCAGCTCAACCTCAGACAGGGGGACGAATCAGCCCCAGCATTTT